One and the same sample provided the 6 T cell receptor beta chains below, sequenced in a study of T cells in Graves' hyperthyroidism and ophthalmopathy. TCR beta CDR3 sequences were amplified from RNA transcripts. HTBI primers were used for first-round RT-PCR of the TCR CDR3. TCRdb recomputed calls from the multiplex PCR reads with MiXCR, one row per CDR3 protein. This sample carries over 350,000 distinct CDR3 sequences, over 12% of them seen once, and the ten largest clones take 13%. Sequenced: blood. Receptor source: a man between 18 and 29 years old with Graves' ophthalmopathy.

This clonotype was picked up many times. The CDR3 here is CASSPGLSRRTNYGYTF. CDR3 nucleotides: TGTGCCAGCAGTCCTGGGTTGTCCAGGAGAACTAACTATGGCTACACCTTC. The chain couples TRBV28 to TRBJ1-2; D gene uncertain. Germline V gives CDR1 MDHEN, CDR2 SYDVKM. The germline V and J ends were trimmed by 5 bases and 0 bases, with 19 bases remaining between them. The CDR3 has 17 amino acids.

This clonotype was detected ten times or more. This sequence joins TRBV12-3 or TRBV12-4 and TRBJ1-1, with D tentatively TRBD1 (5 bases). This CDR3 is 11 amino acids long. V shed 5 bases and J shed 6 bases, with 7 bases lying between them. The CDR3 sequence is CASSRGPEAFF. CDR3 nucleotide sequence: TGTGCCAGCAGTAGGGGCCCTGAAGCTTTCTTT.

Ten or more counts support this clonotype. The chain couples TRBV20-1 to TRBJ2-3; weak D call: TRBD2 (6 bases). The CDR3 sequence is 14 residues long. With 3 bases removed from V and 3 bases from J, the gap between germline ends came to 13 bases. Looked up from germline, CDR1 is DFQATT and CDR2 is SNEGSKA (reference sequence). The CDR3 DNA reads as TGCAGTGCTAGGGATGTTGGGGGGACAGATACGCAGTATTTT. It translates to CSARDVGGTDTQYF.

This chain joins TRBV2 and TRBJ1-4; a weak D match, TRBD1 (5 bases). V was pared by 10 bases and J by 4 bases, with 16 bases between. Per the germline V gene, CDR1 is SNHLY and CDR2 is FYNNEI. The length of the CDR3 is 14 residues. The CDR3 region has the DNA TGTGCCACCAGGCCGGACGGGGGTAATGAAAAACTGTTTTTT. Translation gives CATRPDGGNEKLFF.

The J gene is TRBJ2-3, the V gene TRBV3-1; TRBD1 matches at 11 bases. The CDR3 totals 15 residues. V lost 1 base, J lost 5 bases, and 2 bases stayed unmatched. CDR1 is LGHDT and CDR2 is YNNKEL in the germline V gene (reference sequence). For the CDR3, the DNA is TGTGCCAGCAGCCAAGGGGGACAGGGGGGAGATACGCAGTATTTT. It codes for CASSQGGQGGDTQYF.

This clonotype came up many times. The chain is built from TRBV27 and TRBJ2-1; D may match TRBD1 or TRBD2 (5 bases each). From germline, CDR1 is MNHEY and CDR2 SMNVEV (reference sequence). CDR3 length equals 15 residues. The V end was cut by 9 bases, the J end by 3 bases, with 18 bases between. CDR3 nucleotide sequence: TGTGCCAGTTCTCGACCGGGACGCAACTACAATGAGCAGTTCTTC. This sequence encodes CASSRPGRNYNEQFF.